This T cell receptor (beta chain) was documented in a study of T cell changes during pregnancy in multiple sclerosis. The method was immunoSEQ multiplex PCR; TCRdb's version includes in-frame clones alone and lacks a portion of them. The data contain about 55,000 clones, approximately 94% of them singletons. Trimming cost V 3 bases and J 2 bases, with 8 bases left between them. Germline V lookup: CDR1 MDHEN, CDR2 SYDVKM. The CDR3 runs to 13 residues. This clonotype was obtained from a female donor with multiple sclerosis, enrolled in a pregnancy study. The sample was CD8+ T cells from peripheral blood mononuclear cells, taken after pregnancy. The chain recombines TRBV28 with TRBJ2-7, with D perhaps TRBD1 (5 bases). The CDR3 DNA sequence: TGTGCCAGCAGTTTTCAGGGTACCTACGAGCAGTACTTC. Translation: CASSFQGTYEQYF.